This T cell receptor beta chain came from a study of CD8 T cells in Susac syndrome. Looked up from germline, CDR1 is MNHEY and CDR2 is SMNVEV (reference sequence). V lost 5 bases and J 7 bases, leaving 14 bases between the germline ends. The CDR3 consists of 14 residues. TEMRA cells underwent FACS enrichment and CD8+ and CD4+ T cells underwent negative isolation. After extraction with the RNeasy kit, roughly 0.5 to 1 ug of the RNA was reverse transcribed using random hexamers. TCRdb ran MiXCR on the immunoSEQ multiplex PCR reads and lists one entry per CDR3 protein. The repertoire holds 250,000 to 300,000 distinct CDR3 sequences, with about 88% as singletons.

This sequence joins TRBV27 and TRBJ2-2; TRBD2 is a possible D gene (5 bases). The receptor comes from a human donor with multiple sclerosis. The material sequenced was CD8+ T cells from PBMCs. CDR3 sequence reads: CASSSGSSVGELFF. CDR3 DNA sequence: TGTGCCAGCAGTAGTGGGAGCTCTGTCGGGGAGCTGTTTTTT.